The rows below give T cell receptor beta chains drawn from one sample of a study of cytomegalovirus exposure and HLA in healthy donors. Data came from immunoSEQ multiplex PCR; TCRdb stores just in-frame clones and leaves some out. The sample carries about 170,000 clones, more than 75% recorded once. The material sequenced was PBMCs. Receptor source: a man aged 25 to 40 in good health and CMV-seropositive. The CDR3 runs from the conserved cysteine through the conserved F or W. A D gene is named only where the DNA matches it firmly. Only some rows state a clone size, as once, few, many or a class for expanded clones.

J: TRBJ1-1
D: TRBD1
V: TRBV4-3
size: .
DNA: TGCGCCAGCAGCCAAGACAGGGACAGGGGTCCTGAAGCTTTCTTT
CDR3: CASSQDRDRGPEAFF

J: TRBJ2-1
D: TRBD2
V: TRBV5-5
size: .
DNA: TGTGCCAGCAGCTTACGGCTAGCGGCGTACAATGAGCAGTTCTTC
CDR3: CASSLRLAAYNEQFF

J: TRBJ2-4
D: TRBD2
V: TRBV25-1
size: .
DNA: TGTGCCAGCATGAGAGGACTAGAAGACATTCAGTACTTC
CDR3: CASMRGLEDIQYF

J: TRBJ2-5
D: .
V: TRBV6-6
size: .
DNA: TGTGCCAGCAGCCGCCCCGTGGGGAGTGGAGAGACCCAGTACTTC
CDR3: CASSRPVGSGETQYF

J: TRBJ1-1
D: TRBD1
V: TRBV7-3
size: .
DNA: TGTGCCAGCAGGTCAGGGGGCATGAACACTGAAGCTTTCTTT
CDR3: CASRSGGMNTEAFF

J: TRBJ2-2
D: TRBD1
V: TRBV11-3
size: .
DNA: TGTGCCAGCAGCTTTCGGGACAGGGGGCCGTCCGGGGAGCTGTTTTTT
CDR3: CASSFRDRGPSGELFF

J: TRBJ2-3
D: TRBD2
V: TRBV7-7
size: .
DNA: TGTGCTAGCAGCTTATTCGCGGGAGGAGCGGATACGCAGTATTTT
CDR3: CASSLFAGGADTQYF

J: TRBJ2-5
D: .
V: TRBV9
size: .
DNA: TGTGCCAGCAGCCCGCAACAGGGCCAAGAGACCCAGTACTTC
CDR3: CASSPQQGQETQYF

J: TRBJ1-2
D: .
V: TRBV27
size: .
DNA: TGTGCCAGCAGAGAGACAGTTGCCACTGGGTTATATGGCTACACCTTC
CDR3: CASRETVATGLYGYTF

J: TRBJ2-2
D: .
V: TRBV5-4
size: .
DNA: TGTGCCAGCAGCTTCGGGAGATTCCGGACCGGGGAGCTGTTTTTT
CDR3: CASSFGRFRTGELFF

J: TRBJ2-7
D: TRBD2
V: TRBV4-3
size: .
DNA: TGCGCCAGCAGCCTGGGGGGAGGGATTAACGAGCAGTACTTC
CDR3: CASSLGGGINEQYF

J: TRBJ2-2
D: .
V: TRBV19
size: .
DNA: TGTGCCAGTAGTTCTGGACAATACACCGGGGAGCTGTTTTTT
CDR3: CASSSGQYTGELFF

J: TRBJ2-3
D: TRBD2
V: TRBV6-9
size: .
DNA: TGTGCCAGCAGTTATGATGTTCTAGCGGGAGAATTGAGGTCAGATACGCAGTATTTT
CDR3: CASSYDVLAGELRSDTQYF

J: TRBJ2-7
D: TRBD1
V: TRBV18
size: .
DNA: TGTGCCAGCTCACCACTAGGACAGGCCAGCTCCTACGAGCAGTACTTC
CDR3: CASSPLGQASSYEQYF

J: TRBJ1-1
D: TRBD1
V: TRBV5-6
size: .
DNA: TGTGCCAGCAGCGTAGACAGGGGGCGGGAAGCTTTCTTT
CDR3: CASSVDRGREAFF

J: TRBJ1-1
D: .
V: TRBV7-9
size: few
DNA: TGTGCCAGCAGTGTAAAGGGACACGTATCTGAAGCTTTCTTT
CDR3: CASSVKGHVSEAFF

J: TRBJ2-3
D: TRBD2
V: TRBV6-5
size: .
DNA: TGTGCCAGCAGTTACGGGGGGGGGTCAGATACGCAGTATTTT
CDR3: CASSYGGGSDTQYF

J: TRBJ2-2
D: TRBD1
V: TRBV18
size: .
DNA: TGTGCCAGCTCACCCCCCGGACAGGGGGCCGGCGGGGAGCTGTTTTTT
CDR3: CASSPPGQGAGGELFF

J: TRBJ2-3
D: TRBD2
V: TRBV7-9
size: .
DNA: TGTGCCAGCAGCCTAGGGACTAGCGGGAGAAGGTTAGATACGCAGTATTTT
CDR3: CASSLGTSGRRLDTQYF

J: TRBJ2-1
D: .
V: TRBV5-1
size: once
DNA: TGCGCCAGCAGCGCCTCCATTTACAGGGTAGGGGGTGACAATGAGCAGTTCTTC
CDR3: CASSASIYRVGGDNEQFF